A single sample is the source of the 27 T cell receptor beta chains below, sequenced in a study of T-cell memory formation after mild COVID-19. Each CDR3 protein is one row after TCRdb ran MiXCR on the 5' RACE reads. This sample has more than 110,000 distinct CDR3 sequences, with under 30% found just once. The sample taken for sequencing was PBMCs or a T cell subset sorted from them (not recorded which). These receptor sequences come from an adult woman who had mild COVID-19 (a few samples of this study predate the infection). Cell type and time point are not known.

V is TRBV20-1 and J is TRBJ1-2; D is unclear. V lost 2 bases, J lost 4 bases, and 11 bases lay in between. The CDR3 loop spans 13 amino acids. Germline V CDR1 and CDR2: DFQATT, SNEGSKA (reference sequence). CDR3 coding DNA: TGCAGTGCTAGAACCGGGGAAAGCTATGGCTACACCTTC. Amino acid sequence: CSARTGESYGYTF.

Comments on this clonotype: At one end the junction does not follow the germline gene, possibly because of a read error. The CDR3 is CAGSHRSGLAYGEYNEQFF. Here the CDR3 DNA reads TGTGCCGGCAGCCACCGGAGCGGACTAGCGTATGGGGAATACAATGAGCAGTTCTTC. The rearrangement joins TRBV11-3 to TRBJ2-1; 9 nucleotides match TRBD2. The CDR3 loop spans 19 amino acids. Germline V lookup: CDR1 SGHNT, CDR2 YENEEA.

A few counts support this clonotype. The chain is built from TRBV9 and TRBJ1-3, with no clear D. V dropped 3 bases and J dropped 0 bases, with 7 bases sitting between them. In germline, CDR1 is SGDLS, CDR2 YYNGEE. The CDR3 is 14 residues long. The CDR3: CASSETGSGNTIYF. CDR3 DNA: TGTGCCAGCAGCGAAACGGGCTCTGGAAACACCATATATTTT.

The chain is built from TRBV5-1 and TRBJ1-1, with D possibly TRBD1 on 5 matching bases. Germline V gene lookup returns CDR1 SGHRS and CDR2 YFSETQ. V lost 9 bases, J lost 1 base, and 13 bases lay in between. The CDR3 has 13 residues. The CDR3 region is CATAVGTNTEAFF. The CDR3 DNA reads TGCGCCACCGCGGTAGGGACGAACACTGAAGCTTTCTTT.

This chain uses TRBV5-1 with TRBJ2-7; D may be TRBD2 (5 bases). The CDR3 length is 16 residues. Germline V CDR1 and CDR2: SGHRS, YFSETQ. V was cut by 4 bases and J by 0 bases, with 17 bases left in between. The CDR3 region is CASSRGGLFSSYEQYF. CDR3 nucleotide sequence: TGCGCCAGCAGCCGTGGAGGACTTTTTAGCTCCTACGAGCAGTACTTC.

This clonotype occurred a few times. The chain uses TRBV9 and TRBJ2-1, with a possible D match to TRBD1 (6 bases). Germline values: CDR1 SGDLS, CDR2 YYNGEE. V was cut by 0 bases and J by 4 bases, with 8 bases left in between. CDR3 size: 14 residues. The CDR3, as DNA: TGTGCCAGCAGCGTAGGGACAGAGTACAATGAGCAGTTCTTC. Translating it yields CASSVGTEYNEQFF.

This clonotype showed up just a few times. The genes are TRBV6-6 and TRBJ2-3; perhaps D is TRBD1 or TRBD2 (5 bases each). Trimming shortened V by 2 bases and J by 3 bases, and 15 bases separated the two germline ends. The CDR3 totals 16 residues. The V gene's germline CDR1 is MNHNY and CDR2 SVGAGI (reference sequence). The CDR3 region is CASSYPGAEGTDTQYF. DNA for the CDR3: TGTGCCAGCAGTTACCCCGGGGCCGAGGGAACAGATACGCAGTATTTT.

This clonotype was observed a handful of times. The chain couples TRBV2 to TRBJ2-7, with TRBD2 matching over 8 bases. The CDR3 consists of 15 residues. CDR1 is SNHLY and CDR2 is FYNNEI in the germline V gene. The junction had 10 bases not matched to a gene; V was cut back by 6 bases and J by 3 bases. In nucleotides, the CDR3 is TGTGCCAGCAGCGGACTAGCTCTAGGGAACTACGAGCAGTACTTC. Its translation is CASSGLALGNYEQYF.

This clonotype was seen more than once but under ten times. Here the CDR3 DNA reads TGTGCCAGCAGCGCAACCGGGACTAGCGGGACCAATGAGCAGTTCTTC. Protein: CASSATGTSGTNEQFF. The chain couples TRBV7-6 to TRBJ2-1, with 13 bases aligning to TRBD2. CDR3 length equals 16 residues. The V segment lost 5 bases and the J segment 6 bases; nucleotides outside the gene matches: 7. The germline CDR1 and CDR2 sequences are SGHVS and FNYEAQ.

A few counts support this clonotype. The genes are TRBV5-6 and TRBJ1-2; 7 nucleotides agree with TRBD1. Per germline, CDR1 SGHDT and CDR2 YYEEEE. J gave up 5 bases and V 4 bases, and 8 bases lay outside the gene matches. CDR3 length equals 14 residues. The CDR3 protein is CASSPRDRGYGYTF. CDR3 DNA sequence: TGTGCCAGCAGCCCCCGGGACAGAGGATATGGCTACACCTTC.

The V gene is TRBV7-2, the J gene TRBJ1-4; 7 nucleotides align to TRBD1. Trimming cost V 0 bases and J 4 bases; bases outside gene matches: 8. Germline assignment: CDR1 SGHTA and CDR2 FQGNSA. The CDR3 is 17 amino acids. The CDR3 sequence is CASSLAVGTVINEKLFF. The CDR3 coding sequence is TGTGCCAGCAGCTTAGCGGTGGGGACAGTGATTAATGAAAAACTGTTTTTT.

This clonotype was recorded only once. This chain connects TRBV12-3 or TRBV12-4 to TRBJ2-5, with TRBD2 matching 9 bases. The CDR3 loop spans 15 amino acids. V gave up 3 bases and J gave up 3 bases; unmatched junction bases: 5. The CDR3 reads CASSFEASGKETQYF. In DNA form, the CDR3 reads TGTGCCAGCAGTTTCGAGGCTAGCGGGAAAGAGACCCAGTACTTC.

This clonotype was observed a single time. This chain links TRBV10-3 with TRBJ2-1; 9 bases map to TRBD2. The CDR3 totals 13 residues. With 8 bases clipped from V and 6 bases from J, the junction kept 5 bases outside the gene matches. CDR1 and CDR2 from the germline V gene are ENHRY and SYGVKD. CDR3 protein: CAIGVAGVNEQFF. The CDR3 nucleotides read TGTGCCATCGGGGTAGCGGGAGTCAATGAGCAGTTCTTC.

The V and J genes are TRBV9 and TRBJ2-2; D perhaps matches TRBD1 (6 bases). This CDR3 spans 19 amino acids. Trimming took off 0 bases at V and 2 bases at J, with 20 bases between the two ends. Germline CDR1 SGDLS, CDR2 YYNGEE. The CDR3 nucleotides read TGTGCCAGCAGCGTAGCGTCAAATTGGACAGCACATAACACCGGGGAGCTGTTTTTT. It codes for CASSVASNWTAHNTGELFF.

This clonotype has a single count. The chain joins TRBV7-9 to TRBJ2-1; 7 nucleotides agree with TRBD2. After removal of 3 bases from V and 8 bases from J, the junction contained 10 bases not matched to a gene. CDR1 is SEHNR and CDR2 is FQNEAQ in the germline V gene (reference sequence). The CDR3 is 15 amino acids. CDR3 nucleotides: TGTGCCAGCAGCTTCCTTACGGGAGGTTTGGATGAGCAGTTCTTC. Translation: CASSFLTGGLDEQFF.

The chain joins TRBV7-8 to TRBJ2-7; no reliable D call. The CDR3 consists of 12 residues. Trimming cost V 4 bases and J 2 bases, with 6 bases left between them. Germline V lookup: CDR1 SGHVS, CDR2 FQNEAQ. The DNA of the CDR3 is TGTGCCAGCAGCTCTGAGGCCTACGAGCAGTACTTC. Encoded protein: CASSSEAYEQYF.

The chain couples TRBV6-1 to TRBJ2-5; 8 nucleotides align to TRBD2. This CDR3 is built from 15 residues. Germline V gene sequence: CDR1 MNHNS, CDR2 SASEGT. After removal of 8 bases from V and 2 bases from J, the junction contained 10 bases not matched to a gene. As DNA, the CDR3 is TGTGCCAGCCGAGTACTAGGCGGGGGGCAAGAGACCCAGTACTTC. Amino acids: CASRVLGGGQETQYF.

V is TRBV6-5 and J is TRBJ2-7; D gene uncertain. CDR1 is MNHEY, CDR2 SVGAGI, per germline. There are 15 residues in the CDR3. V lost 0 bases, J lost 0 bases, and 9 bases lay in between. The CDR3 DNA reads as TGTGCCAGCAGTTACTCCGAGCCTTTCTCCTACGAGCAGTACTTC. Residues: CASSYSEPFSYEQYF.

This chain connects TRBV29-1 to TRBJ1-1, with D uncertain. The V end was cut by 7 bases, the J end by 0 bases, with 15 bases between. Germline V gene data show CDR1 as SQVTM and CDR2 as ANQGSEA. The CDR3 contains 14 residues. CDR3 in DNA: TGCAGCGCTTCAGGATTACTAATGAACACTGAAGCTTTCTTT. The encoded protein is CSASGLLMNTEAFF.

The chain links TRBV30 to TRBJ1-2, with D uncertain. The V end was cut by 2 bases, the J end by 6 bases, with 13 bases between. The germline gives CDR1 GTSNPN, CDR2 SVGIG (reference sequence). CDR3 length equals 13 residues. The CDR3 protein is CAWSLPRSDGYTF. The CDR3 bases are TGTGCCTGGAGTCTACCCAGGAGCGATGGCTACACCTTC.

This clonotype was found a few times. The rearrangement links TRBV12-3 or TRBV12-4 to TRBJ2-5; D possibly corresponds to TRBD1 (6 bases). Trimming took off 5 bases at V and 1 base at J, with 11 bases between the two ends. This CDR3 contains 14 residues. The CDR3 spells CASSGQLTQETQYF. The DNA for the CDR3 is TGTGCCAGCAGTGGACAGCTCACCCAAGAGACCCAGTACTTC.

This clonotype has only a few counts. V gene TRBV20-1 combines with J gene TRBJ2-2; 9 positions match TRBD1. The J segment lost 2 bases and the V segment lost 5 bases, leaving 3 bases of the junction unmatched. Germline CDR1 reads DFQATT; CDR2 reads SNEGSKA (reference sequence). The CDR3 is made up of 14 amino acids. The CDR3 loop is CSAPGQGNTGELFF. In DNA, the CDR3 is TGCAGTGCTCCGGGACAGGGTAACACCGGGGAGCTGTTTTTT.

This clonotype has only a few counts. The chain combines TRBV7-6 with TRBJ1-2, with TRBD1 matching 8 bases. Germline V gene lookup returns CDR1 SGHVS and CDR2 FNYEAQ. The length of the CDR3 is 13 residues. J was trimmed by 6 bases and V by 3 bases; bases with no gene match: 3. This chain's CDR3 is CASSLTGVDGYTF. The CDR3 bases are TGTGCCAGCAGCTTGACAGGGGTTGATGGCTACACCTTC.

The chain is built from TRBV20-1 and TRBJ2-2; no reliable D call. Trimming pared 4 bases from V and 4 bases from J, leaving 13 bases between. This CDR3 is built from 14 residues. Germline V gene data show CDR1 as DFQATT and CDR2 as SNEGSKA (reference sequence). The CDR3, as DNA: TGCAGTGCTACCTTTCAAAGACCCACCGGGGAGCTGTTTTTT. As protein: CSATFQRPTGELFF.

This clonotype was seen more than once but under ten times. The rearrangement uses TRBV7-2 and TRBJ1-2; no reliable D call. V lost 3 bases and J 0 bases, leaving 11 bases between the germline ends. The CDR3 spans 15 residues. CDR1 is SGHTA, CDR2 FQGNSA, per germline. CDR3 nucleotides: TGTGCCAGCAGCTTCGGAGTGCAAGCTAACTATGGCTACACCTTC. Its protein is CASSFGVQANYGYTF.

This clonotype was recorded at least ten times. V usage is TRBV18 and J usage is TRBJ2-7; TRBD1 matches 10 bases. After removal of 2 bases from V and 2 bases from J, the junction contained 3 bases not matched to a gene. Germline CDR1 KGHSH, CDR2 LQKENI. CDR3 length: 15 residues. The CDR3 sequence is CASSPSGQGPYEQYF. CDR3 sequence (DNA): TGTGCCAGCTCACCATCGGGACAGGGGCCCTACGAGCAGTACTTC.

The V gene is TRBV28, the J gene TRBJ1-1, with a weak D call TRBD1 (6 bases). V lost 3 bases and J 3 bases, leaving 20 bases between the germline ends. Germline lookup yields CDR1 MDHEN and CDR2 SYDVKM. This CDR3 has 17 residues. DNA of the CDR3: TGTGCCAGCAGTTTTCGTCTAGGACAGCCTTTGGACACTGAAGCTTTCTTT. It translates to CASSFRLGQPLDTEAFF.